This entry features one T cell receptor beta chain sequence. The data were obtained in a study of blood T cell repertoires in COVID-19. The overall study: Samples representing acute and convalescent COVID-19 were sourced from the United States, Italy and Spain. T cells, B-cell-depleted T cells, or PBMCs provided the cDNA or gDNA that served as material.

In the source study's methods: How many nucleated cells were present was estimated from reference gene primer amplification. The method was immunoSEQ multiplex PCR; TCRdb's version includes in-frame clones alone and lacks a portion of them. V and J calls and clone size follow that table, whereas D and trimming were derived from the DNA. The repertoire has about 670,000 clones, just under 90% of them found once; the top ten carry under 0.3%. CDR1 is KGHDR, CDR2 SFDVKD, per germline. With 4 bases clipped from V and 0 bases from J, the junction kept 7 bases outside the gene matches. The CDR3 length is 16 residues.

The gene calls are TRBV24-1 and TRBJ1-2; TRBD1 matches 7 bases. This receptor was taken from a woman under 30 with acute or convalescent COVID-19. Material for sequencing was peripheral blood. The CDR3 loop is CATSDPPGGPNYGYTF. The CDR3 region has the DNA TGTGCCACCAGTGACCCCCCAGGGGGGCCTAACTATGGCTACACCTTC.